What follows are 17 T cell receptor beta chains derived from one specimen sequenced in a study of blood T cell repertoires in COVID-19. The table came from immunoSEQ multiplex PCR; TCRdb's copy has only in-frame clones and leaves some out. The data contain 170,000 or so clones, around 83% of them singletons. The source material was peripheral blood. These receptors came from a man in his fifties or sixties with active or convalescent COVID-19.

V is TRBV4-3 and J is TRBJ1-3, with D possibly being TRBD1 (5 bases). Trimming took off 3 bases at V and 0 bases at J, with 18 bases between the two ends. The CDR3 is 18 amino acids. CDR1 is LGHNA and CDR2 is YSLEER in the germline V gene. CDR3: CASSQPLGHFPSGNTIYF. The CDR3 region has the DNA TGCGCCAGCAGCCAGCCCCTTGGACATTTCCCCTCTGGAAACACCATATATTTT.

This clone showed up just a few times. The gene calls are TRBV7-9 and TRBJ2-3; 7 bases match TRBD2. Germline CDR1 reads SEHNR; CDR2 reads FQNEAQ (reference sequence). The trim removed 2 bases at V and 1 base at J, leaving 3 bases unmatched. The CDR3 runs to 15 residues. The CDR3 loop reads CASSLPSGGTDTQYF. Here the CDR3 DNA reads TGTGCCAGCAGCTTACCTAGCGGCGGCACAGATACGCAGTATTTT.

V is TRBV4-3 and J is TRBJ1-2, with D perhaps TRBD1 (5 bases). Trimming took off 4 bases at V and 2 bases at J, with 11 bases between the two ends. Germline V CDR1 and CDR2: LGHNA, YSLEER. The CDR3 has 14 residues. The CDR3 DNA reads TGCGCCAGCAGCCGAGGGACTGGAAACTATGGCTACACCTTC. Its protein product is CASSRGTGNYGYTF.

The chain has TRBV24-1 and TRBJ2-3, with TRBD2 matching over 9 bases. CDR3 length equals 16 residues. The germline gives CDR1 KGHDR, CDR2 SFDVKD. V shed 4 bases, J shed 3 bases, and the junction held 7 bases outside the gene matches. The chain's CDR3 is CATSDRSGSRTDTQYF. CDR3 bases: TGTGCCACCAGTGACCGTAGCGGGAGTAGGACAGATACGCAGTATTTT.

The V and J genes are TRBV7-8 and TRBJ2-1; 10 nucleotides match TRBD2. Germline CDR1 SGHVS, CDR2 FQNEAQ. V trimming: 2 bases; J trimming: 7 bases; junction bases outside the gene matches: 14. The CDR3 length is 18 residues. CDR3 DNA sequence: TGTGCCAGCAGCTTATCCCCCCAATCTAGCGGGAGTAGGAATGAGCAGTTCTTC. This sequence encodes CASSLSPQSSGSRNEQFF.

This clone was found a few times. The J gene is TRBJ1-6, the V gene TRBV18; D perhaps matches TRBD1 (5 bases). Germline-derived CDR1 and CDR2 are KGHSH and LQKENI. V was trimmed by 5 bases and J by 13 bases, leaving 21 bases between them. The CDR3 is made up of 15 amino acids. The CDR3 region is CASSATQENSSPLHF. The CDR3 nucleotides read TGTGCCAGCTCAGCGACACAGGAGAATTCGTCTCCCCTCCACTTT. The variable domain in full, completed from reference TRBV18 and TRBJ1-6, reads NAGVMQNPRHLVRRRGQEARLRCSPMKGHSHVYWYRQLPEEGLKFMVYLQKENIIDESGMPKERFSAEFPKEGPSILRIQQVVRGDSAAYFCASSATQENSSPLHFGNGTRLTVT.

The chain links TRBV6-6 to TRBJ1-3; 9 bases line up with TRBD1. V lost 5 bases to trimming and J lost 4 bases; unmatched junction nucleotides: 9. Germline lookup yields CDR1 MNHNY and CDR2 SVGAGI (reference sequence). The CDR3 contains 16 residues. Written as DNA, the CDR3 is TGTGCCAGCAGTCCGGGACAGGGCACTTTAGGAAACACCATATATTTT. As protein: CASSPGQGTLGNTIYF.

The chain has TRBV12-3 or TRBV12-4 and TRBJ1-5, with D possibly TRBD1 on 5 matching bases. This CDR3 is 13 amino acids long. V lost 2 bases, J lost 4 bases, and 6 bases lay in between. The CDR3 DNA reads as TGTGCCAGCAGTTTAAGACAGAATCAGCCCCAGCATTTT. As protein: CASSLRQNQPQHF.

The CDR3 is CATSDLTSPNTGELFF. The CDR3, as DNA: TGTGCCACCAGTGACTTGACTAGCCCGAACACCGGGGAGCTGTTTTTT. The chain combines TRBV24-1 with TRBJ2-2; TRBD2 agrees at 7 bases. Germline V CDR1 and CDR2: KGHDR, SFDVKD. With V trimmed by 4 bases and J by 0 bases, 4 bases remained unmatched. The CDR3 spans 16 residues.

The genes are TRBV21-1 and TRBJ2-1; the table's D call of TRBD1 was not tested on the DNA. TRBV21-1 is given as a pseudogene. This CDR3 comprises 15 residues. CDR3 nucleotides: TGTGCCAGCCCACTAGGCAGGGGGTATAACAATGAGCAGTTCTTC. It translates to CASPLGRGYNNEQFF.

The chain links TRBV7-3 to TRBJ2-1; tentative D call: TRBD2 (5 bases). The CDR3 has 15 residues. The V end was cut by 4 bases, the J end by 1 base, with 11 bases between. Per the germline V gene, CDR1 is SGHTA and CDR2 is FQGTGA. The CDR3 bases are TGTGCCAGCAGCTCGTTAGCGAGTTCCTACAATGAGCAGTTCTTC. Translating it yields CASSSLASSYNEQFF.

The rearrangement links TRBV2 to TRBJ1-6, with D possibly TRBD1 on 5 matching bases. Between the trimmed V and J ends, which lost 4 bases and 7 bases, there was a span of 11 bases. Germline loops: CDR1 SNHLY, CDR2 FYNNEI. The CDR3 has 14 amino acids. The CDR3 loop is CASSGGRVNSPLHF. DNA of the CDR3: TGTGCCAGCAGTGGTGGCAGGGTGAATTCACCCCTCCACTTT.

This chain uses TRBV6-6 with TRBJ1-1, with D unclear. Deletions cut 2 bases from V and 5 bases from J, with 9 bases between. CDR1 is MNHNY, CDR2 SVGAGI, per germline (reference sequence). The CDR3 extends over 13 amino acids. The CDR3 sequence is CASSYPRETEAFF. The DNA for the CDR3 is TGTGCCAGCAGTTACCCGAGGGAGACTGAAGCTTTCTTT.

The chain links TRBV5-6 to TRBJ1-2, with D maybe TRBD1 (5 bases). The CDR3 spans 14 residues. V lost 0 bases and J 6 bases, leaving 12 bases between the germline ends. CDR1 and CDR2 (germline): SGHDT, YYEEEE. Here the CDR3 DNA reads TGTGCCAGCAGCTTGGTTAGCAGGGAAGATGGCTACACCTTC. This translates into CASSLVSREDGYTF.

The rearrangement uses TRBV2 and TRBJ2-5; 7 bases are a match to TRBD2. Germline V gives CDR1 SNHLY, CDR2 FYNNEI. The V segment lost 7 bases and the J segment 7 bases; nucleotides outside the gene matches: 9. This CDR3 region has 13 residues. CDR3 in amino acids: CASTTGGYATQYF. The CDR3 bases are TGTGCCAGCACCACCGGGGGGTACGCGACCCAGTACTTC.

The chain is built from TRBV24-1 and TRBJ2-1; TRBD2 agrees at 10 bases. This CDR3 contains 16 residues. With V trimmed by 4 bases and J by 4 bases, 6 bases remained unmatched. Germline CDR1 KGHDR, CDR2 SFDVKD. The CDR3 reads CATSEPSSGSYNEQFF. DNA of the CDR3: TGTGCCACCAGTGAACCCTCTAGCGGGAGTTACAATGAGCAGTTCTTC.

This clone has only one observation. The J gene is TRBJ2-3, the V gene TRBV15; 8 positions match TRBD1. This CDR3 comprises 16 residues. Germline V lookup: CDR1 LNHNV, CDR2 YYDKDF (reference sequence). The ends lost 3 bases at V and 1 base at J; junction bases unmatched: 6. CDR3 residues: CATSRSQTGGTDTQYF. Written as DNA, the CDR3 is TGTGCCACCAGCAGGTCCCAGACAGGGGGCACAGATACGCAGTATTTT.